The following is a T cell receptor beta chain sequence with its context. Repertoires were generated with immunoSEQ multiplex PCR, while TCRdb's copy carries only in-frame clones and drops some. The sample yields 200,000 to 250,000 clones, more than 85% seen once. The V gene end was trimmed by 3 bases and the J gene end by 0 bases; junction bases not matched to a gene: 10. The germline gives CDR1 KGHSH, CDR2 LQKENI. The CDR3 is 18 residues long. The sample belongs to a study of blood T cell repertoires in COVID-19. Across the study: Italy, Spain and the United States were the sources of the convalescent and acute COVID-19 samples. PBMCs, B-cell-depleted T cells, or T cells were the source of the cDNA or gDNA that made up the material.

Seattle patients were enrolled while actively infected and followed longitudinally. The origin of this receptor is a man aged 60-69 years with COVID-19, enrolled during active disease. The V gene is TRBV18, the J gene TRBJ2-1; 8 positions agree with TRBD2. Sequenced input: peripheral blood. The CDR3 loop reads CASSPRASGQGSYNEQFF. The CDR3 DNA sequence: TGTGCCAGCTCACCTCGGGCTAGCGGGCAAGGCTCCTACAATGAGCAGTTCTTC.